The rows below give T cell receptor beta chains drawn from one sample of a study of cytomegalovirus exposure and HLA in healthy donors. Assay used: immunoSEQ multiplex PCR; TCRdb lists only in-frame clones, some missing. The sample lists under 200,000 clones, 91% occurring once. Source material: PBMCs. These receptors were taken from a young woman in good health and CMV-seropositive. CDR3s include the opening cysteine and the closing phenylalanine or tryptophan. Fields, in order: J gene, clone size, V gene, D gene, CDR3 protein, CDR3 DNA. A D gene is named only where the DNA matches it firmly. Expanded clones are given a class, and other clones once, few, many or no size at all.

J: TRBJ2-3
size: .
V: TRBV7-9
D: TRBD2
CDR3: CASSLVDGGASDTQYF
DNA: TGTGCCAGCAGCTTAGTTGACGGGGGGGCGTCAGATACGCAGTATTTT

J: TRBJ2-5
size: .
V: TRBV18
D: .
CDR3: CASSLTGLQETQYF
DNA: TGTGCCAGCTCACTAACAGGGCTCCAAGAGACCCAGTACTTC

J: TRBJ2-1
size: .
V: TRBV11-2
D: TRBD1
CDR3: CAGRPADGWGQGAANEQFF
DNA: TGTGCCGGTCGTCCGGCGGATGGATGGGGACAGGGGGCTGCCAATGAGCAGTTCTTC

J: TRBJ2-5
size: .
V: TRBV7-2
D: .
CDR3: CASSRVGGSQETQYF
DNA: TGTGCCAGCAGCCGGGTCGGGGGTTCCCAAGAGACCCAGTACTTC

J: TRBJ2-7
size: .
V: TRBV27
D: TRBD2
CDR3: CASTGGLGEQYF
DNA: TGTGCCAGCACGGGGGGGCTTGGGGAGCAGTACTTC

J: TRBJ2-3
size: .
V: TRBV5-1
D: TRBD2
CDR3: CASSLGAGTSGLGRTQYF
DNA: TGCGCCAGCAGCTTGGGAGCAGGGACTAGCGGTCTCGGGCGGACGCAGTATTTT

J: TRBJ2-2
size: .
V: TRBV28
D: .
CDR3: CASGGGPGTGELFF
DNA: TGTGCCAGCGGCGGAGGGCCGGGTACCGGGGAGCTGTTTTTT

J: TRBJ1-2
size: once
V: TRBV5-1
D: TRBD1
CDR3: CASSSDRGHYGYTF
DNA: TGCGCCAGCAGCTCGGACAGGGGTCACTATGGCTACACCTTC

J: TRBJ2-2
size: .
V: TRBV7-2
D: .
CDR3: CASSEGLANTGELFF
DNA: TGTGCCAGCAGCGAGGGACTGGCGAACACCGGGGAGCTGTTTTTT

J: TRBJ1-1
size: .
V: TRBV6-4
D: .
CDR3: CASSEQGDTEAFF
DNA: TGTGCCAGCAGTGAACAAGGGGACACTGAAGCTTTCTTT

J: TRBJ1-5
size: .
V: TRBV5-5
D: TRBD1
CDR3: CASSIGQGAGPQHF
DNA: TGTGCCAGCAGCATTGGACAGGGGGCCGGGCCCCAGCATTTT

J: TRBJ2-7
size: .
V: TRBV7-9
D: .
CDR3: CASSSRDETSYEQYF
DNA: TGTGCCAGCAGCTCCCGCGATGAAACTTCCTACGAGCAGTACTTC

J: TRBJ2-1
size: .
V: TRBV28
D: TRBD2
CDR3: CASRSGRAINEQFF
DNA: TGTGCCAGCAGAAGCGGGAGGGCCATCAATGAGCAGTTCTTC

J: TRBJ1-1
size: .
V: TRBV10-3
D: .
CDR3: CAISEASKAFF
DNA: TGTGCCATCAGTGAAGCGAGTAAAGCTTTCTTT

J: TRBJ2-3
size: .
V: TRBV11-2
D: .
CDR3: CASSLVRGDTQYF
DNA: TGTGCCAGCAGCTTAGTTCGGGGGGATACGCAGTATTTT

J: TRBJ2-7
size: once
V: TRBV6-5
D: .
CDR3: CASSYDVGAGKGEQYF
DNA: TGTGCCAGCAGTTACGACGTGGGGGCAGGGAAGGGCGAGCAGTACTTC

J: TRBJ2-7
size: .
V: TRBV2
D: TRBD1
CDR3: CASSPGTEAYEQYF
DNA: TGTGCCAGCAGTCCCGGGACAGAAGCCTACGAGCAGTACTTC

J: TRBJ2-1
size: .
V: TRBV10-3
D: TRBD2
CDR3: CAISPASGGYNEQFF
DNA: TGTGCCATCAGTCCCGCTAGCGGGGGTTACAATGAGCAGTTCTTC

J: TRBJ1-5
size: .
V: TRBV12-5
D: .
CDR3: CASGPGSVGNQPQHF
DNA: TGTGCTAGTGGTCCCGGGTCAGTAGGCAATCAGCCCCAGCATTTT

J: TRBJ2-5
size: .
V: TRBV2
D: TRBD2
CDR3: CASSGTTSGTITQYF
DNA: TGTGCCAGCAGTGGAACGACTAGCGGGACGATTACCCAGTACTTC

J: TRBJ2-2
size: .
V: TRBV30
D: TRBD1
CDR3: CAFSGRGLRELFF
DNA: TGTGCCTTCTCGGGCAGGGGGCTAAGGGAGCTGTTTTTT

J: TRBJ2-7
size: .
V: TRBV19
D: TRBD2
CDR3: CASREGDYRSYEQYF
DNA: TGTGCCAGTCGGGAGGGGGACTACCGTTCCTACGAGCAGTACTTC

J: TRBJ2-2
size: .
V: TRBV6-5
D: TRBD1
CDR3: CASRWTGGRTGELFF
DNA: TGTGCCAGCCGCTGGACAGGGGGCAGGACCGGGGAGCTGTTTTTT

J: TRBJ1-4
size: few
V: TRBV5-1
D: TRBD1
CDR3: CASRGTVNEKLFF
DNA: TGCGCCAGCAGAGGGACAGTTAATGAAAAACTGTTTTTT

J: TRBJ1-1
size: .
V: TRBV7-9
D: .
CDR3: CASSLRRLAEAFF
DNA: TGTGCCAGCAGCTTACGCAGGCTCGCTGAAGCTTTCTTT

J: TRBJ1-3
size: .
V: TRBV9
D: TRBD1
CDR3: CASSSQGQGGNTIYF
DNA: TGTGCCAGCAGCTCCCAGGGACAGGGAGGAAACACCATATATTTT

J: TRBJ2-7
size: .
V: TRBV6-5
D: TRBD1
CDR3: CASSGDREIYEQYF
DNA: TGTGCCAGCTCCGGGGACAGGGAGATCTACGAGCAGTACTTC

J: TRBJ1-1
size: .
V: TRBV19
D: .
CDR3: CASSTGPPRTEAFF
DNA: TGTGCCAGTTCTACAGGGCCCCCTAGGACTGAAGCTTTCTTT

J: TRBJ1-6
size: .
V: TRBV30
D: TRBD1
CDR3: CAWTMGQGTSPLHF
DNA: TGTGCCTGGACTATGGGACAGGGAACTTCACCCCTCCACTTT

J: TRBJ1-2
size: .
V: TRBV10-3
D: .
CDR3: CAIREVANYGYTF
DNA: TGTGCCATAAGAGAGGTAGCTAACTATGGCTACACCTTC

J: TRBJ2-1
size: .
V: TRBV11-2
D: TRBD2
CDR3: CASSFVQRGVSLNEQFF
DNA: TGTGCCAGCAGCTTTGTCCAGCGGGGGGTTTCCCTCAATGAGCAGTTCTTC

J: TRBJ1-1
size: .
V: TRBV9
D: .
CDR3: CASSVDGFTTEAFF
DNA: TGTGCCAGCAGCGTAGACGGGTTCACCACTGAAGCTTTCTTT

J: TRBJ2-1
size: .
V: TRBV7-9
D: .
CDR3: CASSPEGLAYNEQFF
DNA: TGTGCCAGCAGCCCAGAGGGCTTGGCCTACAATGAGCAGTTCTTC

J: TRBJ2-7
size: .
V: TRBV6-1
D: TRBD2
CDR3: CASSVTSGTYEQYF
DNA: TGTGCCAGCAGTGTGACTAGCGGAACCTACGAGCAGTACTTC

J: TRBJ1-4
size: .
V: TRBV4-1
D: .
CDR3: CASSPTGRATNEKLFF
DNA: TGCGCCAGCAGCCCCACAGGAAGGGCAACTAATGAAAAACTGTTTTTT

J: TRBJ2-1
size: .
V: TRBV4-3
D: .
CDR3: CASSQERGFNEQFF
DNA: TGCGCCAGCAGCCAAGAAAGGGGGTTCAATGAGCAGTTCTTC

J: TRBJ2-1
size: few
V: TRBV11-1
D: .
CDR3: CASSLAGSTLEQFF
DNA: TGTGCCAGCAGCTTAGCTGGCTCAACCCTCGAGCAGTTCTTC

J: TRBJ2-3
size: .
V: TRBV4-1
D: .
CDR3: CASSQGFYSGDTQYF
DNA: TGCGCCAGCAGCCAAGGGTTTTATAGCGGAGATACGCAGTATTTT

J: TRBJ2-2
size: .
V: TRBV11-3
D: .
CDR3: CASSLDPGGGYTGELFF
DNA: TGTGCCAGCAGCTTAGATCCTGGCGGGGGCTACACCGGGGAGCTGTTTTTT

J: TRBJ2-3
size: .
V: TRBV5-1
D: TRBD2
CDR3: CASSWGLAASTDTQYF
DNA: TGCGCCAGCAGCTGGGGACTAGCGGCCAGCACAGATACGCAGTATTTT